The TCR beta chain described here comes from a study of shared clonotypes between healthy human individuals. Findings of the study overall: Generally, estimated richness proved larger in naive subsets than it did in memory subsets.

Only in-frame clones appear in the TCRdb table, and some are missing; sequencing was by immunoSEQ multiplex PCR. The table includes some 2,500,000 clones, 93% detected once. Remarks on this clone: Its target is not known.

Each sample came from a Caucasian adult donor living in Nashville, Tennessee. Germline values: CDR1 MNHNS, CDR2 SASEGT. The CDR3 loop spans 14 amino acids. Between the trimmed V and J ends, which lost 1 base and 4 bases, there was a span of 10 bases. The material sequenced was naive CD4+ T cells from PBMCs. Subset meaning: CD45RA+ positively selected. This TCR came from a man younger than 30 in good health. Some clones in this sample may be carry-over from other donors' samples. This chain uses TRBV6-1 with TRBJ1-2; D unclear. CDR3 region: CASSEGILPYGYTF. CDR3 sequence (DNA): TGTGCCAGCAGTGAAGGGATTTTACCCTATGGCTACACCTTC.